This TCR beta chain emerged from a study of T cells in Graves' hyperthyroidism and ophthalmopathy (dated by TCRdb to the late 2010s). About the investigation overall: Peripheral blood was sampled at the time of initial diagnosis, prior to any treatment. To identify TCR V-J signatures that set the groups apart, the researchers used a discovery cohort of more than 95 patients, made up of roughly 45 with Graves' ophthalmopathy and some 55 with stable Graves' hyperthyroidism. The paper describes TCR Vbeta CDR3 sequencing of about 140 peripheral blood samples, made up of about 40 ophthalmopathy patients, 70 to 75 hyperthyroidism patients and 17 progressor patients. Whether ophthalmopathy could be predicted prospectively was tested in an independent validation cohort made up of 18 to 20 hyperthyroidism patients plus 17 patients who later progressed to ophthalmopathy. Once sampling was done, hyperthyroidism patients were given methimazole at a starting dose of 30 mg daily, whereas ophthalmopathy patients were given high-dose intravenous methylprednisolone. The roughly 94 discovery patients were randomly divided into training and test sets at a 7:3 ratio. In addition, the study compared T-cell repertoires in thyroid tissue and in blood from over 5 Graves' hyperthyroidism patients.

This clonotype appeared a few times. Its antigen is still unknown. No base quality values were provided; no much bigger clone lies one nucleotide off. The germline V gene provides CDR1 SNHLY and CDR2 FYNNEI. The germline V end is reduced by 8 bases and the J end by 7 bases; junction bases left unmatched: 2. Measured from the cysteine to the phenylalanine, the CDR3 is 12 residues long. Just CDR3 DNA is preserved here, 36 bases in frame from base 1. A patient counted as having stable Graves' hyperthyroidism if no progression to ophthalmopathy occurred over 18 months of follow-up. Hyperthyroidism patients were newly diagnosed, had a disease duration of under 2 months, and were aged 18 to 65 years. Exclusion was applied to patients with uncontrolled infections, other autoimmune diseases, pregnancy or lactation. Clinical symptoms, serum thyroxine and TRAb, thyroid ultrasound, and orbital computed tomography formed the basis for the diagnoses. PBMCs were isolated from 10 ml of fresh peripheral blood by Ficoll-Paque density gradient centrifugation. Trizol reagent was used to extract total RNA, and RNA quality was then checked on an Agilent 2100 Bioanalyzer.

The research as a whole found: Ophthalmopathy was separated from stable hyperthyroidism by a 13 V-J signature model, with just over 85% sensitivity and about 81% specificity obtained in cross-validation and 80%/75% obtained in testing. Blood samples also contained most of the expanded thyroid clonotypes (frequency above 0.001), which suggests that blood repertoires may reflect thyroid immune responses. No statistical method was used to set the sample size in advance, and investigators knew the group allocation. In validation, progression to ophthalmopathy was predicted by the model with nearly 71% sensitivity and just over 72% specificity, a median of 6.5 months before onset.

TCR beta CDR3 regions were amplified from RNA transcripts. The TCR CDR3 was subjected to a first round of RT-PCR using the HTBI primer set and the Qiagen OneStep RT-PCR kit. Libraries were constructed in a second round of multiplex PCR, after which size selection and purification were performed. Libraries were sequenced paired-end with 100 bp reads on an Illumina HiSeq2000. From the authors' description of their analysis: SOAPnuke was used to process the raw data, throwing out any read that contained adapters or uncalled bases, had a mean Phred below 15, or lacked an exact constant-primer or identifier match. COPE v1.2.5 was used to merge high-quality paired reads, and clonotypes were defined as unique nucleotide sequences. MiTCR v1.1 was used to align clonotypes to the IMGT TRBV, TRBD and TRBJ reference segments. Only V-J combinations with frequency above 0.0001, covering roughly 99% of repertoires, were analysed. A TCS score was defined as the ratio between F50 (clonal expansion) and ExV (chaos), using BLOSUM62-based TCRdist between CDR3 peptides within each V-J. Welch's t-statistics and random forest reduced just over 500 V-J features to about 12, which were used in a naive Bayes classifier (R e1071). The raw public data were reprocessed by TCRdb itself: fastp quality trimming at Q25, MiXCR clonotype calling, in-frame beta chains only. Identical CDR3 proteins give one entry, which carries the most common genes and DNA. The V and J calls and clone size come from TCRdb's table, not from the authors' own analysis. The sample records approximately 360,000 distinct CDR3 sequences, 20% to 30% of which are singletons. The ten largest clones capture over 70% of the sample.

Sequenced: blood. The V and J genes are TRBV2 and TRBJ1-2, with TRBD1 matching 12 junction bases. The TCR originated in a man between 50 and 59 years old with Graves' hyperthyroidism. The CDR3 has the sequence CASGDRGLGYTF. The DNA is TGTGCCAGCGGGGACAGGGGGCTTGGCTACACCTTC.